Listed below are T cell receptor beta chains from one sample, sequenced in a study of blood T cell repertoires in COVID-19. This table comes from immunoSEQ multiplex PCR, and its TCRdb copy is limited to in-frame clones, with some not included. The table lists roughly 430,000 clones, roughly 87% of them singletons. Source material: PBMCs or T cells enriched from blood (not recorded which). Every receptor here comes from a woman aged 40 to 50 with acute COVID-19. Both conserved end residues are part of each CDR3. D genes are given only for firm matches. Size tells how often a clone was seen (once, few, many) or the class of an expanded clone, and some rows leave it out.

TRBJ1-1 TRBV6-5 . . TGTGCCAGCATGAGGCTGTGGTACACTGAAGCTTTCTTT CASMRLWYTEAFF
TRBJ1-2 TRBV5-1 . TRBD1 TGCGCCAGCAGCTTCGGAACAGGGGGCGATTTCTCCTATGGCTACACCTTC CASSFGTGGDFSYGYTF
TRBJ1-2 TRBV18 . TRBD1 TGTGCCAGCTCAACGGGACAGAACTATGGCTACACCTTC CASSTGQNYGYTF
TRBJ2-7 TRBV3-1/TRBV3-2 . TRBD2 TGTGCCAGCAGCCCCGCGGGGGGGCCTGACGAGCAGTACTTC CASSPAGGPDEQYF
TRBJ2-7 TRBV6-5 . . TGTGCCAGCGAGGCAGGGGACTCCTACGAGCAGTACTTC CASEAGDSYEQYF
TRBJ2-5 TRBV15 . TRBD1 TGTGCCACCAGCAGAGTGACCAGGGGGCTACTGGCCCAGTACTTC CATSRVTRGLLAQYF
TRBJ2-2 TRBV3-1/TRBV3-2 . . TGTGCCAGCAGCCAAGCGAGTCACGGGGAGCTGTTTTTT CASSQASHGELFF
TRBJ2-5 TRBV2 . . TGTGCCAACAAACGGGACTCCCAAGAGACCCAGTACTTC CANKRDSQETQYF
TRBJ1-4 TRBV6-5 . TRBD1 TGTGCCAGCAGCCCCGGGACAGGGGAATCGTGGAGACTGTTTTTT CASSPGTGESWRLFF
TRBJ1-5 TRBV7-8 . TRBD1 TGTGCCAGCAGCTCAAAAAGGGTGGGGACAGTAAAGATCGGTCAGCCCCAGCATTTT CASSSKRVGTVKIGQPQHF
TRBJ1-2 TRBV21-1 . . TGTGCCAGCAGCAGGCGACAGGGGCTATGCTATGGCTACACCTTC CASSRRQGLCYGYTF
TRBJ1-3 TRBV30 few TRBD1 TGTGCCTGGAGTGTAACAGGGGGCGTTGGAAACACCATATATTTT CAWSVTGGVGNTIYF
TRBJ1-1 TRBV11-3 . . TGTGCCAGCAGCTTAGATGGGGGCAGGAACACTGAAGCTTTCTTT CASSLDGGRNTEAFF
TRBJ1-3 TRBV5-5 . . TGTGCCAGCAGCTTGGCCGAGTCCTCTGGAAACACCATATATTTT CASSLAESSGNTIYF
TRBJ1-5 TRBV30 . TRBD1 TGTGCCTGGAGTCCTTGGACAGGGGACTTCAGATATAGCAATCAGCCCCAGCATTTT CAWSPWTGDFRYSNQPQHF
TRBJ2-7 TRBV3-1/TRBV3-2 . . TGTGCCAGCAGCCAACGCTACGAGCAGTACTTC CASSQRYEQYF
TRBJ2-2 TRBV6-5 . . TGTGCCAGCAACAAACGAGGGTTCACCGGGGAGCTGTTTTTT CASNKRGFTGELFF
TRBJ1-6 TRBV4-1 . . TGCGCCAGCAGCCAGGGAAGACAGCGCTCCTATAATTCACCCCTCCACTTT CASSQGRQRSYNSPLHF
TRBJ1-1 TRBV9 once TRBD1 TGTGCCAGCAGCTCCCCAACGGGGGACAGGTCCCCTGCTGAAGCTTTCTTT CASSSPTGDRSPAEAFF
TRBJ2-2 TRBV27 . TRBD2 TGTGCCAGCGGAAAAGCGGGGGGGTCCGGGGAGCTGTTTTTT CASGKAGGSGELFF